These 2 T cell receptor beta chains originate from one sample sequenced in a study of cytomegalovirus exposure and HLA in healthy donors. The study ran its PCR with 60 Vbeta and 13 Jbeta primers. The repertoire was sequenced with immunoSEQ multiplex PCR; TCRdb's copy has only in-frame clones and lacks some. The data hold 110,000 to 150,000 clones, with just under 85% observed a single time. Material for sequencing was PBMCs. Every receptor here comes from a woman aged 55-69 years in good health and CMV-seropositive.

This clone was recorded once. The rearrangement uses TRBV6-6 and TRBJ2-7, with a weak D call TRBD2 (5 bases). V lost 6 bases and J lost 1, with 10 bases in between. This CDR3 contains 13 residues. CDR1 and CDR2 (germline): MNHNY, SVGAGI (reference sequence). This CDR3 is CASSPGISYEQYF. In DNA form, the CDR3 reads TGTGCCAGCAGCCCGGGAATTTCCTACGAGCAGTACTTC.

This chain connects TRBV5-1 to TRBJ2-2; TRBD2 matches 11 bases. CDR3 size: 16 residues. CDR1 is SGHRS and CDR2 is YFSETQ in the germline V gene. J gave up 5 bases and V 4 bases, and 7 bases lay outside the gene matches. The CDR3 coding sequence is TGCGCCAGCAGCCAGTCCGGGACTAGCGGTACCGGGGAGCTGTTTTTT. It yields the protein CASSQSGTSGTGELFF.